Each of the 2 T cell receptor beta chains below was sequenced from the same sample in a study of blood T cell repertoires in COVID-19. The data were produced by immunoSEQ multiplex PCR, yet TCRdb's version contains in-frame clones alone and is incomplete. The sample carries 210,000 or so clones, 92% recorded once. The sequencing input was peripheral blood. The receptors shown here come from a young man with acute or convalescent COVID-19.

The J gene is TRBJ1-1, the V gene TRBV7-8; a possible D gene is TRBD1 (5 bases). There are 15 residues in the CDR3. CDR1 SGHVS and CDR2 FQNEAQ come from the germline V gene. The V gene lost 1 base and the J gene lost 1 base, with 10 bases spanning the gap. CDR3 protein: CASSLGGGQNTEAFF. The DNA for the CDR3 is TGTGCCAGCAGCTTAGGGGGGGGTCAGAACACTGAAGCTTTCTTT.

The chain's CDR3 is CASSLEGNEQFF. As DNA, the CDR3 is TGTGCCAGCAGCTTGGAGGGGAATGAGCAGTTCTTC. This chain connects TRBV5-6 to TRBJ2-1, with D perhaps matching TRBD1 (5 bases). Trimming stripped 0 bases from V and 7 bases from J, with 5 bases between. The CDR3 length is 12 residues. Germline assignment: CDR1 SGHDT and CDR2 YYEEEE.